This is a list of T cell receptor beta chains from one sample in a study of blood T cell repertoires in COVID-19. TCRdb keeps only in-frame clones here, not all; method: immunoSEQ multiplex PCR. The table shows 150,000 or so clones, with over 70% occurring only once. The sequencing sample was made of peripheral blood. The source is an elderly man with acute or convalescent COVID-19. CDR3s include the opening cysteine and the closing phenylalanine or tryptophan. D genes are given only for firm matches. A clone size is listed for some rows: how often the clone was seen (once, few, many), or a class if it is expanded.

cdr3_nt: TGTGCCAGTATGGGACAGTTCAATCAGCCCCAGCATTTT
cdr3_aa: CASMGQFNQPQHF
v_call: TRBV19
d_call: TRBD1
j_call: TRBJ1-5
clone_size: few

cdr3_nt: TGCGCCAGCAGCTCAGGGTTCGCGTCCTACGAGCAGTACTTC
cdr3_aa: CASSSGFASYEQYF
v_call: TRBV5-1
d_call: .
j_call: TRBJ2-7
clone_size: .

cdr3_nt: TGTGCCAGCAGCCCGACCCCGGGGGACAATGAGCAGTTCTTC
cdr3_aa: CASSPTPGDNEQFF
v_call: TRBV11-3
d_call: .
j_call: TRBJ2-1
clone_size: .

cdr3_nt: TGTGCCAGCTGTTCGGGATTTGACTACACCTTC
cdr3_aa: CASCSGFDYTF
v_call: TRBV21-1
d_call: .
j_call: TRBJ1-2
clone_size: .

cdr3_nt: TGTGCCAGCAGCGTCCAGACCTACGAGCAGTACTTC
cdr3_aa: CASSVQTYEQYF
v_call: TRBV7-2
d_call: .
j_call: TRBJ2-7
clone_size: .

cdr3_nt: TGTGCCAGCTCACCACCGTCCGGACAAAGTACCCAAGAGACCCAGTACTTC
cdr3_aa: CASSPPSGQSTQETQYF
v_call: TRBV18
d_call: .
j_call: TRBJ2-5
clone_size: once

cdr3_nt: TGTGCCAGCAGCTCGTCTATGAACACTGAAGCTTTCTTT
cdr3_aa: CASSSSMNTEAFF
v_call: TRBV3-1/TRBV3-2
d_call: .
j_call: TRBJ1-1
clone_size: .

cdr3_nt: TGCAGCGTTCGGCAGGGGGCTTGGGATACGCAGTATTTT
cdr3_aa: CSVRQGAWDTQYF
v_call: TRBV29-1
d_call: TRBD1
j_call: TRBJ2-3
clone_size: .

cdr3_nt: TGTGCCAGCAGTGAATCCTTGAACACTGAAGCTTTCTTT
cdr3_aa: CASSESLNTEAFF
v_call: TRBV6-1
d_call: .
j_call: TRBJ1-1
clone_size: .

cdr3_nt: TGTGCCAGCAGCCCATCCGGGACTAGGTACAATGAGCAGTTCTTC
cdr3_aa: CASSPSGTRYNEQFF
v_call: TRBV28
d_call: TRBD2
j_call: TRBJ2-1
clone_size: once

cdr3_nt: TGTGCCAGCACCAGGACAGCGAATCAGCCCCAGCATTTT
cdr3_aa: CASTRTANQPQHF
v_call: TRBV2
d_call: .
j_call: TRBJ1-5
clone_size: .

cdr3_nt: TGTGCCAGCAGCTTGACTAGCGGGGGGTACAATGAGCAGTTCTTC
cdr3_aa: CASSLTSGGYNEQFF
v_call: TRBV7-2
d_call: TRBD2
j_call: TRBJ2-1
clone_size: .

cdr3_nt: TGCAGCGTCCAAGGGCGGGGTGATACGCAGTATTTT
cdr3_aa: CSVQGRGDTQYF
v_call: TRBV29-1
d_call: .
j_call: TRBJ2-3
clone_size: .

cdr3_nt: TGTGCCAGTAGTATAGATTTTACCAGGTCCTACGAGCAGTACTTC
cdr3_aa: CASSIDFTRSYEQYF
v_call: TRBV19
d_call: .
j_call: TRBJ2-7
clone_size: .

cdr3_nt: TGTGCCAGCAGGAAGACAGGGCGCGGTGGGGCCAACGTCCTGACTTTC
cdr3_aa: CASRKTGRGGANVLTF
v_call: TRBV5-6
d_call: TRBD1
j_call: TRBJ2-6
clone_size: .

cdr3_nt: TGTGCCAGCCGGGACAGAGCTTCCTATGGCTACACCTTC
cdr3_aa: CASRDRASYGYTF
v_call: TRBV28
d_call: TRBD1
j_call: TRBJ1-2
clone_size: few

cdr3_nt: TGTGCCAGCAGTCCAAACACAGGGGGCTCCTCCAATCAGCCCCAGCATTTT
cdr3_aa: CASSPNTGGSSNQPQHF
v_call: TRBV27
d_call: TRBD1
j_call: TRBJ1-5
clone_size: once